Each of the 28 T cell receptor beta chains below was sequenced from the same sample in a study of T cell changes during pregnancy in multiple sclerosis. The repertoire was sequenced with immunoSEQ multiplex PCR; TCRdb's copy has only in-frame clones and lacks some. The data show more than 25,000 clones, 87% seen once. Sequenced here: CD8+ T cells from peripheral blood mononuclear cells, sampled in the first trimester of pregnancy. These receptors all stem from a female donor with multiple sclerosis, enrolled in a pregnancy study.

This clone came up a few times. The J gene is TRBJ1-2, the V gene TRBV11-2, with a tentative D call TRBD1 (5 bases). CDR3 size: 15 residues. The germline gives CDR1 SGHAT, CDR2 FQNNGV. V was trimmed by 1 base and J by 0 bases, leaving 9 bases between them. The CDR3 DNA sequence: TGTGCCAGCAGCTTAGGTACAGGCCCTAACTATGGCTACACCTTC. Its translation: CASSLGTGPNYGYTF.

V gene TRBV5-1 combines with J gene TRBJ2-7; a possible D gene is TRBD1 (5 bases). Germline V lookup: CDR1 SGHRS, CDR2 YFSETQ. The CDR3 consists of 14 residues. Trimming removed 4 bases at V and 2 bases at J, with 13 bases between. In DNA form, the CDR3 reads TGCGCCAGCAGCGCCAACAGGTCCCCCTACGAGCAGTACTTC. It codes for CASSANRSPYEQYF.

V gene TRBV5-1 combines with J gene TRBJ1-1; D remains ambiguous. Deletions cut 4 bases from V and 2 bases from J, with 6 bases between. Germline V gene lookup returns CDR1 SGHRS and CDR2 YFSETQ. The CDR3 has 12 residues. Here the CDR3 DNA reads TGCGCCAGCAGCGCGGGTAACACTGAAGCTTTCTTT. This gives the protein CASSAGNTEAFF. The full variable domain, rest sourced from reference TRBV5-1 and TRBJ1-1, is KAGVTQTPRYLIKTRGQQVTLSCSPISGHRSVSWYQQTPGQGLQFLFEYFSETQRNKGNFPGRFSGRQFSNSRSEMNVSTLELGDSALYLCASSAGNTEAFFGQGTRLTVV.

V usage is TRBV13 and J usage is TRBJ1-2, with TRBD1 matching over 7 bases. CDR1 and CDR2 from the germline V gene are PRHDT and FYEKMQ (reference sequence). This CDR3 has 14 amino acids. The trim removed 4 bases at V and 3 bases at J, leaving 5 bases unmatched. The CDR3 coding sequence is TGTGCCAGCAGCTCGCTTACAGGGGACTATGGCTACACCTTC. Translating gives CASSSLTGDYGYTF.

The J gene is TRBJ2-5, the V gene TRBV2, with TRBD2 matching 12 bases. The ends lost 2 bases at V and 1 base at J; junction bases unmatched: 5. CDR1 and CDR2 (germline): SNHLY, FYNNEI. The CDR3 extends over 17 amino acids. The CDR3 sequence: CASSEHLAGGGQETQYF. Here the CDR3 DNA reads TGTGCCAGCAGTGAACATCTAGCGGGAGGGGGCCAAGAGACCCAGTACTTC.

The V and J genes are TRBV4-3 and TRBJ1-4, with a possible D match to TRBD1 (5 bases). Germline V gene sequence: CDR1 LGHNA, CDR2 YSLEER. The CDR3 has 16 residues. Trimming cost V 0 bases and J 7 bases, with 15 bases left between them. The CDR3: CASSQDILQGGEKLFF. CDR3 coding DNA: TGCGCCAGCAGCCAAGATATTCTCCAGGGTGGTGAAAAACTGTTTTTT.

CDR3 nucleotides: TGTGCCAGCAGTTGGACAGGAGAAGCTTTCTTT. This encodes CASSWTGEAFF. The chain couples TRBV2 to TRBJ1-1, with 7 nucleotides matching TRBD1. V gave up 5 bases and J gave up 8 bases; unmatched junction bases: 2. The CDR3 spans 11 residues. Germline CDR1 is SNHLY and CDR2 is FYNNEI.

This chain connects TRBV6-1 to TRBJ1-3, with D uncertain. CDR1 is MNHNS, CDR2 SASEGT, per germline. There are 15 residues in the CDR3. The V gene lost 3 bases and the J gene lost 0 bases, with 9 bases spanning the gap. In DNA, the CDR3 is TGTGCCAGCAGTGATGCGGAGGACTCTGGAAACACCATATATTTT. Amino acids: CASSDAEDSGNTIYF.

The chain recombines TRBV6-5 with TRBJ2-7, with TRBD1 as a possible D gene (6 bases). The CDR3 has 15 amino acids. V was cut by 0 bases and J by 0 bases, with 9 bases left in between. CDR1 and CDR2 (germline): MNHEY, SVGAGI. The CDR3: CASSYSGDNSYEQYF. The CDR3 nucleotides read TGTGCCAGCAGTTACTCGGGGGACAACTCCTACGAGCAGTACTTC.

The chain employs TRBV5-6 and TRBJ1-1; no definite D call. V dropped 2 bases and J dropped 4 bases, with 6 bases sitting between them. CDR1 SGHDT and CDR2 YYEEEE come from the germline V gene. This CDR3 comprises 12 residues. This CDR3 reads CASSFSSTEAFF. As DNA, the CDR3 is TGTGCCAGCAGCTTCAGTTCCACTGAAGCTTTCTTT.

The chain recombines TRBV11-2 with TRBJ2-1, with 7 bases matching TRBD1. V trimming: 3 bases; J trimming: 10 bases; junction bases outside the gene matches: 9. Per germline, CDR1 SGHAT and CDR2 FQNNGV. This CDR3 has 14 amino acids. CDR3 protein: CASSFSKFRGEQFF. The CDR3 DNA sequence: TGTGCCAGCAGCTTTTCGAAATTCAGGGGGGAGCAGTTCTTC.

The chain employs TRBV5-1 and TRBJ2-1; D possibly corresponds to TRBD2 (5 bases). Trimming took 2 bases from V and 0 from J, leaving 12 bases between them. The CDR3 runs to 16 residues. Germline V gene data show CDR1 as SGHRS and CDR2 as YFSETQ. The CDR3 loop is CASSLVRGSSYNEQFF. CDR3 sequence (DNA): TGCGCCAGCAGCTTAGTTCGAGGGAGCTCCTACAATGAGCAGTTCTTC.

The chain links TRBV5-6 to TRBJ1-3; D is ambiguous. The CDR3 is 16 amino acids. Germline V gene lookup returns CDR1 SGHDT and CDR2 YYEEEE. V lost 1 base and J lost 0, with 11 bases in between. The CDR3 is CASSLIRLNSGNTIYF. The CDR3 bases are TGTGCCAGCAGCTTGATCAGGCTAAACTCTGGAAACACCATATATTTT.

The V gene is TRBV27, the J gene TRBJ1-4; D possibly corresponds to TRBD1 (5 bases). Trimming took off 7 bases at V and 8 bases at J, with 23 bases between the two ends. The CDR3 is 16 residues long. The V gene's germline CDR1 is MNHEY and CDR2 SMNVEV (reference sequence). The DNA of the CDR3 is TGTGCCAGCACTAAATCCGCGGGGGGGTTCGGGGAAAAACTGTTTTTT. The encoded protein is CASTKSAGGFGEKLFF.

This clone was recorded once. The chain carries TRBV11-1 and TRBJ2-7; 10 bases map to TRBD1. The germline CDR1 and CDR2 sequences are SGHAT and FQDESV (reference sequence). V dropped 1 base and J dropped 2; count of bases not matched to a gene: 2. There are 15 residues in the CDR3. The CDR3 reads CASSLVGTGAYEQYF. Here the CDR3 DNA reads TGTGCCAGCAGCTTAGTTGGGACAGGGGCCTACGAGCAGTACTTC.

The chain is built from TRBV4-3 and TRBJ1-1; tentative D call: TRBD1 (6 bases). CDR1 LGHNA and CDR2 YSLEER come from the germline V gene. Trimming stripped 0 bases from V and 9 bases from J, with 11 bases between. CDR3 length: 13 residues. CDR3 sequence reads: CASSQDRTAQAFF. The CDR3, as DNA: TGCGCCAGCAGCCAAGATAGGACAGCCCAAGCTTTCTTT.

This sequence joins TRBV13 and TRBJ1-1, with unresolved D. This CDR3 spans 13 amino acids. Trimming shortened V by 2 bases and J by 3 bases, and 7 bases separated the two germline ends. The germline V gene encodes CDR1 PRHDT and CDR2 FYEKMQ (reference sequence). The CDR3 DNA is TGTGCCAGCAGCTTACCGCAGGACACTGAAGCTTTCTTT. It specifies CASSLPQDTEAFF.

This rearrangement joins TRBV27 to TRBJ2-7; D perhaps matches TRBD1 (6 bases). Trimming shortened V by 6 bases and J by 4 bases, and 13 bases separated the two germline ends. The CDR3 has 13 amino acids. Looked up from germline, CDR1 is MNHEY and CDR2 is SMNVEV (reference sequence). The CDR3 DNA reads as TGTGCCAGCAGCCACGTCCAGGGGTACGAGCAGTACTTC. Its protein product is CASSHVQGYEQYF.

The J gene is TRBJ2-1, the V gene TRBV11-3; D perhaps matches TRBD2 (6 bases). This CDR3 contains 15 residues. Trimming left V 3 bases short and J 7 bases short, with 16 bases between. CDR1 SGHNT and CDR2 YENEEA come from the germline V gene. The DNA for the CDR3 is TGTGCCAGCAGCTTCTTCCCCGGGAGTACGAATGAGCAGTTCTTC. As protein: CASSFFPGSTNEQFF.

The genes are TRBV5-4 and TRBJ2-5; D call uncertain. From germline, CDR1 is SGHNT and CDR2 YYREEE (reference sequence). The CDR3 sequence is 17 residues long. The V and J ends lost 4 bases and 5 bases respectively, with 24 bases between them. DNA for the CDR3: TGTGCCAGCAGCCCTGATCTAACGAATTCTATCGTGGAGACCCAGTACTTC. Its protein product is CASSPDLTNSIVETQYF. The complete variable domain, with remaining parts taken from reference TRBV5-4 and TRBJ2-5, reads ETGVTQSPTHLIKTRGQQVTLRCSSQSGHNTVSWYQQALGQGPQFIFQYYREEENGRGNFPPRFSGLQFPNYSSELNVNALELDDSALYLCASSPDLTNSIVETQYFGPGTRLLVL.

The V call is TRBV29-1, the J call TRBJ2-7; 13 bases line up with TRBD2. Germline CDR1 is SQVTM and CDR2 is ANQGSEA. The CDR3 length is 15 residues. The trim removed 6 bases at V and 3 bases at J, leaving 8 bases unmatched. The CDR3 region has the DNA TGCAGCGTAACCGGGACTAGCGGGGACTACTACGAGCAGTACTTC. Amino acids: CSVTGTSGDYYEQYF.

V and J are TRBV7-8 and TRBJ1-4; D gene unclear. Trimming removed 3 bases at V and 8 bases at J, with 16 bases between. This CDR3 is 15 amino acids long. The V gene's germline CDR1 is SGHVS and CDR2 FQNEAQ. CDR3 region: CASSLVDGRREKLFF. Written as DNA, the CDR3 is TGTGCCAGCAGCTTGGTGGACGGGAGACGAGAAAAACTGTTTTTT.

The rearrangement uses TRBV28 and TRBJ2-7; TRBD2 is a possible D gene (7 bases). V was shortened by 8 bases and J by 4 bases, with 24 bases between the two germline ends. The CDR3 spans 16 residues. Germline CDR1 MDHEN, CDR2 SYDVKM. CDR3 sequence reads: CASAIPGRGAIYEQYF. As DNA, the CDR3 is TGTGCCAGCGCTATCCCGGGGAGGGGGGCGATTTACGAGCAGTACTTC.

The chain uses TRBV29-1 and TRBJ2-2; D remains ambiguous. CDR3 size: 11 residues. V was cut by 1 base and J by 7 bases, with 4 bases left in between. Germline assignment: CDR1 SQVTM and CDR2 ANQGSEA. The CDR3 reads CSVEAVGELFF. The CDR3 DNA reads TGCAGCGTTGAAGCGGTCGGGGAGCTGTTTTTT.

The chain joins TRBV21-1 to TRBJ2-3; the listed D gene, TRBD1, was not tested against the DNA. TRBV21-1 is recorded as a pseudogene. The CDR3 runs 17 residues. Here the CDR3 DNA reads TGTGCCAGCAGCAAGTTAGGACAGGGGGCATTTACAGATACGCAGTATTTT. Residues: CASSKLGQGAFTDTQYF.

This clone was seen a single time. The chain carries TRBV19 and TRBJ1-1; D possibly corresponds to TRBD1 (5 bases). V was trimmed by 6 bases and J by 0 bases, leaving 11 bases between them. The CDR3 is 14 residues long. Germline lookup yields CDR1 LNHDA and CDR2 SQIVND (reference sequence). The chain's CDR3 is CASSYGGLNTEAFF. CDR3 coding DNA: TGTGCCAGTAGCTACGGGGGTCTGAACACTGAAGCTTTCTTT.

The chain carries TRBV6-5 and TRBJ2-5, with TRBD1 as a possible D gene (6 bases). This CDR3 region has 14 residues. Germline values: CDR1 MNHEY, CDR2 SVGAGI. V was shortened by 0 bases and J by 4 bases, with 9 bases between the two germline ends. CDR3 sequence (DNA): TGTGCCAGCAGTTACTCGGCGACAGGAGAGACCCAGTACTTC. This sequence encodes CASSYSATGETQYF.

The chain links TRBV19 to TRBJ2-7; possible D gene TRBD1, 5 bases. The CDR3 extends over 13 amino acids. Between the trimmed V and J ends, which lost 4 bases and 2 bases, there was a span of 9 bases. Germline V gene sequence: CDR1 LNHDA, CDR2 SQIVND (reference sequence). The CDR3 sequence is CASSTGFAYEQYF. CDR3 DNA: TGTGCCAGTAGTACAGGGTTCGCCTACGAGCAGTACTTC.